Sequencing of this T cell receptor (beta chain) was carried out in a study of T cells expressing NK-cell markers. Study-wide findings and caveats: Roughly 1.0-8% of CD8+ T cells in roughly six donors belonged to dominant NKG2C+ clonotypes. It is unclear if expanded NKG2C-expressing clones target HCMV antigens.

On this clonotype itself: Its target is not known.

UMIs were included in TCR beta cDNA generated by 5'RACE template switching. TCRdb reprocessed the 5' RACE reads, keeping one entry per CDR3 protein, no DNA. In total, the table holds some 150,000 distinct CDR3 sequences. The CDR3 is made up of 13 amino acids. Germline lookup yields CDR1 DFQATT and CDR2 SNEGSKA (reference sequence). V is TRBV20-1 and J is TRBJ2-7; TCRdb names TRBD1, which stays unverified in the absence of DNA. This sequence originates from a man aged 18-30 years in good health. What was sequenced was blood T cells: a sorted CD56 or NKG2C T cell subset, CD4+ or CD8+ T cells, or bulk PBMC T cells (not recorded which). This CDR3 is CSDRQGGTYEQYF.